These 5 T cell receptor beta chains came from one sample sequenced in a study of T-cell memory formation after mild COVID-19. A single record per CDR3 protein comes from TCRdb applying MiXCR to the 5' RACE reads. The table lists nearly 110,000 distinct CDR3 sequences, around an eighth of them singletons. Sequenced sample: PBMCs or a T cell subset sorted from them (not recorded which). The receptors stem from a young man who had mild COVID-19 (a few samples of this study predate the infection). Cell type and time point are not known.

This clonotype occurred a few times. The chain has TRBV20-1 and TRBJ2-5; D could derive from TRBD1 or TRBD2 (5 bases each). This CDR3 has 17 residues. CDR1 is DFQATT and CDR2 is SNEGSKA in the germline V gene (reference sequence). The ends were cut back, 0 bases at V and 5 bases at J, with 22 bases in the middle. In DNA, the CDR3 is TGCAGTGCTAGAGATAGAGGGGCGCCGGCCACACGGGAGACCCAGTACTTC. Its translation: CSARDRGAPATRETQYF.

This clonotype was picked up many times. The chain is built from TRBV9 and TRBJ2-3, with TRBD2 as a possible D gene (5 bases). Germline CDR1 is SGDLS and CDR2 is YYNGEE. Trimming shortened V by 0 bases and J by 2 bases, and 16 bases separated the two germline ends. CDR3 length: 17 residues. CDR3 sequence: CASSVGSGGASTDTQYF. DNA for the CDR3: TGTGCCAGCAGCGTAGGGAGCGGCGGCGCCTCCACAGATACGCAGTATTTT.

This clonotype was picked up many times. The chain has TRBV4-1 and TRBJ2-3, with no clear D. This CDR3 is built from 14 residues. V was cut by 0 bases and J by 4 bases, with 8 bases left in between. The V gene's germline CDR1 is MGHRA and CDR2 YSYEKL. In nucleotides, the CDR3 is TGCGCCAGCAGCCAAGATCCCCCCGCAGATACGCAGTATTTT. Translated, it gives CASSQDPPADTQYF.

The table lists this clonotype with many counts. V is TRBV11-2 and J is TRBJ1-2; 9 bases fit TRBD1. The CDR3 extends over 15 amino acids. Germline V CDR1 and CDR2: SGHAT, FQNNGV. The V gene end was trimmed by 5 bases and the J gene end by 4 bases; junction bases not matched to a gene: 8. Written as DNA, the CDR3 is TGTGCCAGCAGCCCGGGGACAGGGTACCTCTATGGCTACACCTTC. Its protein product is CASSPGTGYLYGYTF.

This CDR3 reads CASSPKGGALYGYTF. Here the CDR3 DNA reads TGTGCCAGCAGTCCAAAGGGGGGAGCCCTCTATGGCTACACCTTC. The rearrangement joins TRBV27 to TRBJ1-2; weak D call: TRBD1 (6 bases). The germline V and J ends were trimmed by 5 bases and 4 bases, with 17 bases remaining between them. The germline CDR1 and CDR2 sequences are MNHEY and SMNVEV (reference sequence). This CDR3 has 15 amino acids.